This T cell receptor beta chain derives from a study of identifying expanded T cells in peripheral blood. Regarding the study as a whole: Clone count variance between approximately two-week samples rose with total template count. Over two and four weeks, about 15 and 18 clones changed, versus approximately 1.2 between replicates.

Healthy donors had no documented immune events, such as infections, while sampled. The CDR3 has 14 amino acids. Trimming pared 3 bases from V and 2 bases from J, leaving 11 bases between. Looked up from germline, CDR1 is SGHTA and CDR2 is FQGNSA. For this clone: What it recognizes is unknown.

Measured with immunoSEQ multiplex PCR; TCRdb has only the in-frame clones, and not every one. The data contain about 100,000 clones, approximately 89% of them singletons. This clonotype was obtained from a person aged 18-70 years in good health. What was sequenced was blood. The chain is built from TRBV7-2 and TRBJ2-7; either TRBD1 or TRBD2 may fit D (5 bases each). In nucleotides, the CDR3 is TGTGCCAGCAGCTTCGGGACGGCCACCTACGAGCAGTACTTC. As protein: CASSFGTATYEQYF.